This T cell receptor (beta chain) derives from a study of T cells in Graves' hyperthyroidism and ophthalmopathy. It was RNA transcripts that yielded the amplified TCR beta CDR3 regions. The HTBI primer set drove a first-round RT-PCR of the TCR CDR3. Via MiXCR, TCRdb re-called the multiplex PCR reads, giving one row per CDR3 protein. The data hold over 500,000 distinct CDR3 sequences, with 46% observed a single time. A remark on this clonotype: The junction does not match germline at one end; this may be a read error.

Uncontrolled infection, other autoimmune disease, pregnancy and lactation each barred patients from inclusion. The diagnoses drew upon clinical symptoms, serum thyroxine and TRAb, thyroid ultrasound and orbital computed tomography. The CDR3 spans 14 residues. Looked up from germline, CDR1 is DFQATT and CDR2 is SNEGSKA (reference sequence). The clonotype originates from an adult woman with Graves' disease, either hyperthyroidism or ophthalmopathy (not recorded which). Sequenced sample: peripheral blood or thyroid tissue (not recorded which). The rearrangement links TRBV20-1 to TRBJ1-5; TRBD1 might be the D (6 bases). The CDR3 DNA reads as TGCAGTGCTGGAGAGGGGGGGGCCGGTCAGCCCCAGCATTTT. It yields the protein CSAGEGGAGQPQHF.